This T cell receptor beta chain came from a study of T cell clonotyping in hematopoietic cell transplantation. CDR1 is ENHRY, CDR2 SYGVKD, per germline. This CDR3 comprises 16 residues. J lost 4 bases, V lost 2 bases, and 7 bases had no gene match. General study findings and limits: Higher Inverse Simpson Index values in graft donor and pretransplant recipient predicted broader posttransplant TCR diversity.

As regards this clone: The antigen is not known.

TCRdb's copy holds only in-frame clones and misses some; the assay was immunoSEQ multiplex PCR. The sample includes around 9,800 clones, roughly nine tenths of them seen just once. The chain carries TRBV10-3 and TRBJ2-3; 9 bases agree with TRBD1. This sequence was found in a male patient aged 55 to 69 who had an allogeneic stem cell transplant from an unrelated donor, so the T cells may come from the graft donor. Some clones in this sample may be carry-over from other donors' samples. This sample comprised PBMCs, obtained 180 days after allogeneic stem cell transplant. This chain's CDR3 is CAISEPPGQGSDTQYF. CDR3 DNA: TGTGCCATCAGTGAGCCTCCGGGACAGGGATCAGATACGCAGTATTTT.